This T cell receptor (beta chain) derives from a study of OX40 agonist ivuxolimab in advanced cancers. Study-level background: The patients received ivuxolimab by intravenous route every 2 weeks at 0.01 to 10 mg/kg. Head and neck, renal cell, melanoma or hepatocellular carcinoma were the cancers that dose-escalation patients had.

In germline, CDR1 is SGHRS, CDR2 YFSETQ. Losses at the gene ends were 0 bases for V and 0 bases for J; bases not matched to a gene: 6. The CDR3 spans 16 residues. Autoimmune disease history or systemic immunosuppression barred patients. Some clones are missing from TCRdb's copy, which holds only in-frame ones; the method was immunoSEQ multiplex PCR. Seen here are about 34,000 clones, about nine tenths observed once, and the top ten hold about 9%. This material consisted of CD4+ or CD8+ T cells sorted from blood, taken in a trial of the OX40 agonist ivuxolimab. This clonotype was sampled from an adult with an advanced solid tumor such as melanoma, head and neck, liver or kidney cancer. This rearrangement joins TRBV5-1 to TRBJ2-7; TRBD1 aligns across 7 bases. Written as DNA, the CDR3 is TGCGCCAGCAGCTTGGGACAGGGCGTTAGCTCCTACGAGCAGTACTTC. This encodes CASSLGQGVSSYEQYF.